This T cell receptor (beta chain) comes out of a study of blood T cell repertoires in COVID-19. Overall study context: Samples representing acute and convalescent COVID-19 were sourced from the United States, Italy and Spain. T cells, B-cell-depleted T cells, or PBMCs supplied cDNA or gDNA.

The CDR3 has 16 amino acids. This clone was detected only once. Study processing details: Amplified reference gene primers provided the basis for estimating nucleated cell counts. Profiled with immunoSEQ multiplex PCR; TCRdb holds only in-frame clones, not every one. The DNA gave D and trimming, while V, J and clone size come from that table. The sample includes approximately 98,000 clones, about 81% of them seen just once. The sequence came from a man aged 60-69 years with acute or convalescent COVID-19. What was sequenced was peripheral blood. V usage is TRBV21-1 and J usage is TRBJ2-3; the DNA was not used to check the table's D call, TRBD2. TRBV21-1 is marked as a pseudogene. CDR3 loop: CASSTGLAGVSDTQYF. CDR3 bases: TGTGCCAGCAGCACCGGACTAGCGGGAGTGTCAGATACGCAGTATTTT.